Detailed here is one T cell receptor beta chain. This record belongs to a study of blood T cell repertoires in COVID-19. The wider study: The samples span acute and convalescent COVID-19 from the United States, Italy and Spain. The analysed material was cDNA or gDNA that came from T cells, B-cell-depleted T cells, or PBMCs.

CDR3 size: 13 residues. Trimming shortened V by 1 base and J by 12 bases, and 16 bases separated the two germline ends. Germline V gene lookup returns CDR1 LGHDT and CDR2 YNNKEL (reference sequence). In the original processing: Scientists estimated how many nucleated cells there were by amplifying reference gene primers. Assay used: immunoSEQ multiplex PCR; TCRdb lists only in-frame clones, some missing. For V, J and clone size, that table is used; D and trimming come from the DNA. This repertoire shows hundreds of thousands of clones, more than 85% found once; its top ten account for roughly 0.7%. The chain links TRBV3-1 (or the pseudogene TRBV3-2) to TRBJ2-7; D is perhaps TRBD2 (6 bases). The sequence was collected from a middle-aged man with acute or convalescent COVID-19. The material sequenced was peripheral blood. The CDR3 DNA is TGTGCCAGCAGCCAAGCCCCACCTAGCGATCGGTACTTC. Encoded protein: CASSQAPPSDRYF.